These T cell receptor beta chains were read from a single sample in a study of T cell responses to AZD1222 COVID-19 vaccine. Sequencing was performed with immunoSEQ multiplex PCR; in TCRdb, only in-frame clones are kept and a portion is missing. The data show tens of thousands of clones, approximately 90% seen once. The sample was peripheral blood, taken on day 0 of AZD1222 vaccination. The receptors here all came from an adult in good health. Both conserved end residues are part of each CDR3. A D gene is named only where the DNA matches it firmly. Some rows mark clone size as missing; the rest say once, few, many or name a class of expanded clone.

d_call: -
j_call: TRBJ1-6
clone_size: once
v_call: TRBV12-2
cdr3_nt: TGTGCAAGTCGCTCTCCGGGACAGACACTAGATACCTATAATTCACCCCTCCACTTT
cdr3_aa: CASRSPGQTLDTYNSPLHF

d_call: TRBD1
j_call: TRBJ1-4
clone_size: -
v_call: TRBV7-8
cdr3_nt: TGTGCCAGCAGCCCAATCGGACAGGCATACGAAAAACTGTTTTTT
cdr3_aa: CASSPIGQAYEKLFF

d_call: -
j_call: TRBJ2-2
clone_size: -
v_call: TRBV18
cdr3_nt: TGTGCCAGCTCACCCAGTCCAGGGGCCGGGGAGCTGTTTTTT
cdr3_aa: CASSPSPGAGELFF

d_call: -
j_call: TRBJ1-5
clone_size: -
v_call: TRBV24-1
cdr3_nt: TGTGCCACCAGTGCCCCAGGTAGGGGACCTGGTCAGCCCCAGCATTTT
cdr3_aa: CATSAPGRGPGQPQHF

d_call: TRBD1
j_call: TRBJ1-1
clone_size: -
v_call: TRBV5-1
cdr3_nt: TGCGCCAGCAGCCAGGAGGGACAGCCCCTGAGTGAAGCTTTCTTT
cdr3_aa: CASSQEGQPLSEAFF

d_call: -
j_call: TRBJ1-1
clone_size: -
v_call: TRBV18
cdr3_nt: TGTGCCAGCTCACCACTAGGGCGGGGGGACACTGAAGCTTTCTTT
cdr3_aa: CASSPLGRGDTEAFF

d_call: -
j_call: TRBJ2-7
clone_size: -
v_call: TRBV5-4
cdr3_nt: TGTGCCAGCAGCTTGGACGGGTACGAGCAGTACTTC
cdr3_aa: CASSLDGYEQYF

d_call: -
j_call: TRBJ1-2
clone_size: -
v_call: TRBV7-8
cdr3_nt: TGTGCCAGCAGCGACTACGTCGGCTATGGCTACACCTTC
cdr3_aa: CASSDYVGYGYTF

d_call: -
j_call: TRBJ2-1
clone_size: once
v_call: TRBV14
cdr3_nt: TGTGCCAGCAGCCACGTAGGGGTTAACAATGAGCAGTTCTTC
cdr3_aa: CASSHVGVNNEQFF

d_call: -
j_call: TRBJ1-5
clone_size: -
v_call: TRBV12-5
cdr3_nt: TGTGCTAGTGCTCAGGACACATTGGACAATCAGCCCCAGCATTTT
cdr3_aa: CASAQDTLDNQPQHF

d_call: TRBD2
j_call: TRBJ2-1
clone_size: -
v_call: TRBV6-2/TRBV6-3
cdr3_nt: TGTGCCAGCAGTTACTCAGGTAGCGGGGGGGTCTACAATGAGCAGTTCTTC
cdr3_aa: CASSYSGSGGVYNEQFF

d_call: TRBD1
j_call: TRBJ2-7
clone_size: -
v_call: TRBV18
cdr3_nt: TGTGCCAGCTCACCACCGACAGGGGGCCACGACGAGCAGTACTTC
cdr3_aa: CASSPPTGGHDEQYF

d_call: TRBD1
j_call: TRBJ1-2
clone_size: -
v_call: TRBV5-6
cdr3_nt: TGTGCCAGCAGGGGACAGGGGTTATCCTATGGCTACACCTTC
cdr3_aa: CASRGQGLSYGYTF

d_call: -
j_call: TRBJ1-1
clone_size: -
v_call: TRBV28
cdr3_nt: TGTGCCAGCAGTTTATTATACACTGAAGCTTTCTTT
cdr3_aa: CASSLLYTEAFF

d_call: -
j_call: TRBJ1-3
clone_size: -
v_call: TRBV4-3
cdr3_nt: TGCGCCAGCAGCCAAGTCTTTTTCGGTTCTGGAAACACCATATATTTT
cdr3_aa: CASSQVFFGSGNTIYF

d_call: TRBD1
j_call: TRBJ1-1
clone_size: -
v_call: TRBV29-1
cdr3_nt: TGCAGCGTAAGGAGGACAGGGGGCGCCGGGTGGGGCACTGAAGCTTTCTTT
cdr3_aa: CSVRRTGGAGWGTEAFF

d_call: TRBD1
j_call: TRBJ2-1
clone_size: -
v_call: TRBV7-9
cdr3_nt: TGTGCCAGCAGCTTAGGTCGAACAGGGGGCTTTTCCCCCAGTGAGCAGTTCTTC
cdr3_aa: CASSLGRTGGFSPSEQFF

d_call: -
j_call: TRBJ2-1
clone_size: -
v_call: TRBV21-1
cdr3_nt: TGTGCCAGCAGCAAACCCGGGACTAGCGGGGGGGCCTCTCAGTTCTTC
cdr3_aa: CASSKPGTSGGASQFF

d_call: -
j_call: TRBJ1-1
clone_size: -
v_call: TRBV5-1
cdr3_nt: TGCGCCAGCAGCTTGGACAGCAACACTGAAGCTTTCTTT
cdr3_aa: CASSLDSNTEAFF

d_call: -
j_call: TRBJ1-6
clone_size: -
v_call: TRBV14
cdr3_nt: TGTGCCAGCAGCCAGTTAGCCAGGACGATTAATTCACCCCTCCACTTT
cdr3_aa: CASSQLARTINSPLHF

d_call: -
j_call: TRBJ2-6
clone_size: -
v_call: TRBV11-3
cdr3_nt: TGTGCCAGCAGCTTAGTGGGCGCTGGGGCCAACGTCCTGACTTTC
cdr3_aa: CASSLVGAGANVLTF

d_call: -
j_call: TRBJ1-1
clone_size: -
v_call: TRBV5-8
cdr3_nt: TGTGCCAGCAGTAGGGGATGGTCTGAAGCTTTCTTT
cdr3_aa: CASSRGWSEAFF

d_call: -
j_call: TRBJ1-2
clone_size: -
v_call: TRBV7-3
cdr3_nt: TGTGCCAGCAGCACCCGGTCTCCTCCCAGGGATGGCTACACCTTC
cdr3_aa: CASSTRSPPRDGYTF

d_call: -
j_call: TRBJ1-6
clone_size: -
v_call: TRBV27
cdr3_nt: TGTGCCAGCAGCCCGGTTGGCTATAATTCACCCCTCCACTTT
cdr3_aa: CASSPVGYNSPLHF

d_call: TRBD1
j_call: TRBJ2-3
clone_size: -
v_call: TRBV18
cdr3_nt: TGTGCCAGCTCCCGGGACAGGGGGCACACAGATACGCAGTATTTT
cdr3_aa: CASSRDRGHTDTQYF

d_call: TRBD1
j_call: TRBJ2-5
clone_size: -
v_call: TRBV7-9
cdr3_nt: TGTGCCAGCAGCATACCGGACAGGGGATTGGAGACCCAGTACTTC
cdr3_aa: CASSIPDRGLETQYF

d_call: -
j_call: TRBJ1-1
clone_size: -
v_call: TRBV5-1
cdr3_nt: TGCGCCAGCAGCTTGCTTCCTACCGTATCCGAAGCTTTCTTT
cdr3_aa: CASSLLPTVSEAFF

d_call: -
j_call: TRBJ1-2
clone_size: -
v_call: TRBV6-5
cdr3_nt: TGTGCCAGCAGTAAACTAGGGGCATATGGCTACACCTTC
cdr3_aa: CASSKLGAYGYTF

d_call: TRBD1
j_call: TRBJ1-1
clone_size: -
v_call: TRBV9
cdr3_nt: TGTGCCAGCAGCGGTCAGGGGGCAAACACTGAAGCTTTCTTT
cdr3_aa: CASSGQGANTEAFF

d_call: -
j_call: TRBJ1-6
clone_size: -
v_call: TRBV4-1
cdr3_nt: TGCGCCAGCAGCCAAGCTCCCCCCCTGAGCTCCTATAATTCACCCCTCCACTTT
cdr3_aa: CASSQAPPLSSYNSPLHF

d_call: TRBD1
j_call: TRBJ1-4
clone_size: -
v_call: TRBV6-6
cdr3_nt: TGTGCCAGCAGTCCGGGACAGATTAATGAAAAACTGTTTTTT
cdr3_aa: CASSPGQINEKLFF

d_call: -
j_call: TRBJ1-1
clone_size: -
v_call: TRBV10-1
cdr3_nt: TGCGCCAGCAGTGAGTCGGGACACCGAACTGAAGCTTTCTTT
cdr3_aa: CASSESGHRTEAFF

d_call: -
j_call: TRBJ2-6
clone_size: -
v_call: TRBV7-2
cdr3_nt: TGTGCCAGCAGCTTTTCTGGGGCCAACGTCCTGACTTTC
cdr3_aa: CASSFSGANVLTF

d_call: TRBD1
j_call: TRBJ1-5
clone_size: -
v_call: TRBV7-9
cdr3_nt: TGTGCCAGCAGTCAACAGGGGGAGCACCAGCCCCAGCATTTT
cdr3_aa: CASSQQGEHQPQHF

d_call: -
j_call: TRBJ1-1
clone_size: few
v_call: TRBV4-3
cdr3_nt: TGCGCCAGCAGCCAAGATTGGGAGAACACTGAAGCTTTCTTT
cdr3_aa: CASSQDWENTEAFF

d_call: TRBD2
j_call: TRBJ2-5
clone_size: once
v_call: TRBV5-4
cdr3_nt: TGTGCCGTGTGGAGCGGGGGGGTGGAGACCCAGTACTTC
cdr3_aa: CAVWSGGVETQYF

d_call: -
j_call: TRBJ2-7
clone_size: -
v_call: TRBV11-2
cdr3_nt: TGTGCCAGCAGCTTAGCGCAGGGTGGATCCTACGAGCAGTACTTC
cdr3_aa: CASSLAQGGSYEQYF

d_call: TRBD1
j_call: TRBJ1-2
clone_size: -
v_call: TRBV9
cdr3_nt: TGTGCCAGCAGCCCCTCCCACTCAGGGGGAAACTATGGCTACACCTTC
cdr3_aa: CASSPSHSGGNYGYTF

d_call: TRBD1
j_call: TRBJ1-5
clone_size: -
v_call: TRBV29-1
cdr3_nt: TGCAGCGTCTCCCAGGGGGCCTTCAATCAGCCCCAGCATTTT
cdr3_aa: CSVSQGAFNQPQHF